These 22 T cell receptor beta chains were sequenced from one sample in a study of T cell responses to AZD1222 COVID-19 vaccine. Produced via immunoSEQ multiplex PCR; TCRdb's table is partial and in-frame only. The sample holds about 140,000 clones, 92% seen once. Sample: peripheral blood, taken 28 days after the second AZD1222 dose. The receptors shown here come from an adult who received the AZD1222 COVID-19 vaccine.

The V gene is TRBV21-1, the J gene TRBJ2-6. TRBV21-1 is classified as a pseudogene. CDR3 length: 16 amino acids. CDR3 DNA: TGTGCCAGCACCGGTGGGGTGCCCTCTGGGGCCAACGTCCTGACTTTC. Amino acids: CASTGGVPSGANVLTF.

V is TRBV11-2 and J is TRBJ2-7, with D hard to call. Trimming left V 0 bases short and J 2 bases short, with 11 bases between. This CDR3 has 15 amino acids. The germline V gene encodes CDR1 SGHAT and CDR2 FQNNGV. The CDR3 DNA reads as TGTGCCAGCAGCTTAGATCCGACCTACCCCTACGAGCAGTACTTC. Translating gives CASSLDPTYPYEQYF.

This chain joins TRBV19 and TRBJ1-1; no definite D call. V gave up 5 bases and J gave up 1 base, with 8 bases separating them. The germline V gene has CDR1 LNHDA and CDR2 SQIVND (reference sequence). This CDR3 region has 13 residues. CDR3 sequence (DNA): TGTGCCAGTAGTGCACAGAAGAACACTGAAGCTTTCTTT. Encoded protein: CASSAQKNTEAFF.

The chain is built from TRBV4-1 and TRBJ2-1; no reliable D call. CDR1 is MGHRA and CDR2 is YSYEKL in the germline V gene. The V and J ends lost 1 base and 0 bases respectively, with 13 bases between them. The CDR3 consists of 17 residues. As DNA, the CDR3 is TGCGCCAGCAGCCAAGGGTTAGCACGGAGCTCCTACAATGAGCAGTTCTTC. This sequence encodes CASSQGLARSSYNEQFF.

The chain carries TRBV19 and TRBJ2-3; TRBD1 matches at 9 bases. CDR3 length equals 15 residues. From germline, CDR1 is LNHDA and CDR2 SQIVND (reference sequence). V shed 5 bases, J shed 3 bases, and the junction held 6 bases outside the gene matches. Here the CDR3 DNA reads TGTGCCAGTAGTGCCACAGGGGGCGCGACAGATACGCAGTATTTT. Residues: CASSATGGATDTQYF.

The CDR3 loop is CASSLAQETQYF. In DNA form, the CDR3 reads TGTGCCAGCAGTCTCGCCCAAGAGACCCAGTACTTC. The V gene is TRBV11-2, the J gene TRBJ2-5; D unclear. The CDR3 has 12 amino acids. Trimming shortened V by 6 bases and J by 1 base, and 6 bases separated the two germline ends. Germline V gene lookup returns CDR1 SGHAT and CDR2 FQNNGV.

V gene TRBV7-9 combines with J gene TRBJ1-2, with D possibly being TRBD1 (5 bases). The CDR3 spans 14 residues. Germline values: CDR1 SEHNR, CDR2 FQNEAQ (reference sequence). The germline V and J ends were trimmed by 6 bases and 5 bases, with 16 bases remaining between them. In DNA form, the CDR3 reads TGTGCCAGCAGAAAAGACGGGGGACTGTATGGCTACACCTTC. This sequence encodes CASRKDGGLYGYTF. Complete variable domain (other parts from reference TRBV7-9 and TRBJ1-2): DTGVSQNPRHKITKRGQNVTFRCDPISEHNRLYWYRQTLGQGPEFLTYFQNEAQLEKSRLLSDRFSAERPKGSFSTLEIQRTEQGDSAMYLCASRKDGGLYGYTFGSGTRLTVV.

V is TRBV29-1 and J is TRBJ1-4; 8 nucleotides line up with TRBD1. The J segment lost 8 bases and the V segment lost 5 bases, leaving 7 bases of the junction unmatched. Germline V lookup: CDR1 SQVTM, CDR2 ANQGSEA. This CDR3 region has 13 residues. The CDR3 sequence is CSVLPYRGEKLFF. CDR3 DNA: TGCAGCGTTTTACCCTACAGGGGGGAAAAACTGTTTTTT.

The V and J genes are TRBV9 and TRBJ2-3, with D possibly called TRBD1 or TRBD2 (5 bases each). Germline CDR1 reads SGDLS; CDR2 reads YYNGEE. The CDR3 has 14 amino acids. Trimming took 2 bases from V and 12 from J, leaving 19 bases between them. CDR3 DNA sequence: TGTGCCAGCAGCGTCGGAAATAGCGAGGGGATACAGTATTTT. It codes for CASSVGNSEGIQYF. Together with reference TRBV9 and TRBJ2-3, the CDR3 gives the full variable domain: DSGVTQTPKHLITATGQRVTLRCSPRSGDLSVYWYQQSLDQGLQFLIQYYNGEERAKGNILERFSAQQFPDLHSELNLSSLELGDSALYFCASSVGNSEGIQYFGPGTRLTVL.

This chain joins TRBV19 and TRBJ1-1; D is ambiguous. The CDR3 extends over 15 amino acids. The germline V gene has CDR1 LNHDA and CDR2 SQIVND (reference sequence). V was shortened by 6 bases and J by 1 base, with 15 bases between the two germline ends. The CDR3 protein is CASSVSLPANTEAFF. DNA of the CDR3: TGTGCCAGTAGCGTCTCGCTCCCCGCGAACACTGAAGCTTTCTTT.

This sequence joins TRBV28 and TRBJ1-6; 8 bases fit TRBD1. The J segment lost 5 bases and the V segment lost 5 bases, leaving 5 bases of the junction unmatched. Germline V gene lookup returns CDR1 MDHEN and CDR2 SYDVKM. The CDR3 is made up of 15 amino acids. The CDR3 loop is CASSTGQADNSPLHF. The CDR3 DNA is TGTGCCAGCAGTACGGGACAGGCGGATAATTCACCCCTCCACTTT.

The rearrangement links TRBV6-5 to TRBJ2-7, with TRBD1 matching over 9 bases. Germline CDR1 is MNHEY and CDR2 is SVGAGI. The length of the CDR3 is 14 residues. V lost 2 bases, J lost 8 bases, and 7 bases stayed unmatched. CDR3 DNA sequence: TGTGCCAGCAGTTACACCGGACAGGGGCCCCAGCAGTACTTC. This codes for CASSYTGQGPQQYF.

The chain carries TRBV15 and TRBJ2-1; 7 nucleotides line up with TRBD2. CDR1 and CDR2 (germline): LNHNV, YYDKDF (reference sequence). V was clipped by 8 bases and J by 4 bases; unmatched bases: 5. CDR3 size: 13 residues. This CDR3 reads CATSAGDYNEQFF. The CDR3, as DNA: TGTGCCACCTCGGCGGGAGATTACAATGAGCAGTTCTTC.

The rearrangement uses TRBV27 and TRBJ1-2; D might be TRBD1 (5 bases). Looked up from germline, CDR1 is MNHEY and CDR2 is SMNVEV (reference sequence). Trimming pared 1 base from V and 7 bases from J, leaving 19 bases between. This CDR3 is 16 amino acids long. The CDR3 loop is CASSLWARESDGGYTF. The CDR3 DNA is TGTGCCAGCAGTTTATGGGCCAGGGAATCGGATGGTGGCTACACCTTC.

The chain carries TRBV5-1 and TRBJ2-2, with D perhaps TRBD2 (5 bases). V was shortened by 0 bases and J by 3 bases, with 9 bases between the two germline ends. The length of the CDR3 is 15 residues. From germline, CDR1 is SGHRS and CDR2 YFSETQ. CDR3 protein: CASSLAEGDTGELFF. CDR3 bases: TGCGCCAGCAGCTTGGCCGAGGGCGACACCGGGGAGCTGTTTTTT.

The rearrangement uses TRBV10-3 and TRBJ2-1, with D perhaps being TRBD1 or TRBD2 (7 bases each). CDR3 length: 15 amino acids. Trimming pared 7 bases from V and 3 bases from J, leaving 16 bases between. Germline loops: CDR1 ENHRY, CDR2 SYGVKD. CDR3 DNA sequence: TGTGCCATCACAGGGGGAGGGCCATTCTACAATGAGCAGTTCTTC. It specifies CAITGGGPFYNEQFF.

The chain uses TRBV5-1 and TRBJ2-2, with D perhaps TRBD2 (6 bases). Trimming pared 1 base from V and 5 bases from J, leaving 12 bases between. This CDR3 is built from 15 residues. The germline V gene has CDR1 SGHRS and CDR2 YFSETQ. CDR3 region: CASSLLEGRTGELFF. CDR3 DNA sequence: TGCGCCAGCAGCTTGTTGGAGGGGAGGACCGGGGAGCTGTTTTTT.

The chain links TRBV28 to TRBJ1-1; a weak D match, TRBD1 (6 bases). This CDR3 spans 15 amino acids. Germline V gives CDR1 MDHEN, CDR2 SYDVKM. V shed 1 base and J shed 3 bases, with 12 bases lying between them. The CDR3 loop is CASSLLGGIHTEAFF. CDR3 sequence (DNA): TGTGCCAGCAGTTTATTAGGGGGTATCCACACTGAAGCTTTCTTT. Supplemented by reference TRBV28 and TRBJ1-1, the full variable domain reads DVKVTQSSRYLVKRTGEKVFLECVQDMDHENMFWYRQDPGLGLRLIYFSYDVKMKEKGDIPEGYSVSREKKERFSLILESASTNQTSMYLCASSLLGGIHTEAFFGQGTRLTVV.

The rearrangement joins TRBV9 to TRBJ2-2; 7 bases agree with TRBD2. CDR1 and CDR2 (germline): SGDLS, YYNGEE. V was clipped by 4 bases and J by 2 bases; unmatched bases: 14. CDR3 length: 18 residues. As DNA, the CDR3 is TGTGCCAGCAGCCCAATGAGGGGAGGGACTATCAACACCGGGGAGCTGTTTTTT. This codes for CASSPMRGGTINTGELFF.

The chain recombines TRBV9 with TRBJ2-1; D remains unclear. This CDR3 contains 11 residues. The germline V gene has CDR1 SGDLS and CDR2 YYNGEE. Deletions cut 4 bases from V and 5 bases from J, with 4 bases between. The CDR3 DNA follows: TGTGCCAGCAGCCGCGACAATGAGCAGTTCTTC. Translating gives CASSRDNEQFF.

The chain is built from TRBV5-6 and TRBJ1-2; TRBD1 agrees at 8 bases. This CDR3 region has 17 residues. The germline V gene has CDR1 SGHDT and CDR2 YYEEEE. The ends lost 4 bases at V and 8 bases at J; junction bases unmatched: 19. CDR3 region: CASSPGTGQFTPSGYTF. The CDR3 nucleotides read TGTGCCAGCAGCCCAGGGACAGGTCAATTTACGCCCTCCGGCTACACCTTC. The full variable domain, its missing parts supplied by reference TRBV5-6 and TRBJ1-2, is DAGVTQSPTHLIKTRGQQVTLRCSPKSGHDTVSWYQQALGQGPQFIFQYYEEEERQRGNFPDRFSGHQFPNYSSELNVNALLLGDSALYLCASSPGTGQFTPSGYTFGSGTRLTVV.

The chain recombines TRBV7-2 with TRBJ2-7; 7 bases match TRBD2. The junction had 4 bases not matched to a gene; V was cut back by 2 bases and J by 0 bases. Germline V gene data show CDR1 as SGHTA and CDR2 as FQGNSA. The CDR3 extends over 15 amino acids. The CDR3 protein is CASSLSGAVSYEQYF. The DNA of the CDR3 is TGTGCCAGCAGCTTAAGCGGGGCCGTCTCCTACGAGCAGTACTTC. The full variable domain, with the rest looked up from reference TRBV7-2 and TRBJ2-7, is GAGVSQSPSNKVTEKGKDVELRCDPISGHTALYWYRQSLGQGLEFLIYFQGNSAPDKSGLPSDRFSAERTGGSVSTLTIQRTQQEDSAVYLCASSLSGAVSYEQYFGPGTRLTVT.